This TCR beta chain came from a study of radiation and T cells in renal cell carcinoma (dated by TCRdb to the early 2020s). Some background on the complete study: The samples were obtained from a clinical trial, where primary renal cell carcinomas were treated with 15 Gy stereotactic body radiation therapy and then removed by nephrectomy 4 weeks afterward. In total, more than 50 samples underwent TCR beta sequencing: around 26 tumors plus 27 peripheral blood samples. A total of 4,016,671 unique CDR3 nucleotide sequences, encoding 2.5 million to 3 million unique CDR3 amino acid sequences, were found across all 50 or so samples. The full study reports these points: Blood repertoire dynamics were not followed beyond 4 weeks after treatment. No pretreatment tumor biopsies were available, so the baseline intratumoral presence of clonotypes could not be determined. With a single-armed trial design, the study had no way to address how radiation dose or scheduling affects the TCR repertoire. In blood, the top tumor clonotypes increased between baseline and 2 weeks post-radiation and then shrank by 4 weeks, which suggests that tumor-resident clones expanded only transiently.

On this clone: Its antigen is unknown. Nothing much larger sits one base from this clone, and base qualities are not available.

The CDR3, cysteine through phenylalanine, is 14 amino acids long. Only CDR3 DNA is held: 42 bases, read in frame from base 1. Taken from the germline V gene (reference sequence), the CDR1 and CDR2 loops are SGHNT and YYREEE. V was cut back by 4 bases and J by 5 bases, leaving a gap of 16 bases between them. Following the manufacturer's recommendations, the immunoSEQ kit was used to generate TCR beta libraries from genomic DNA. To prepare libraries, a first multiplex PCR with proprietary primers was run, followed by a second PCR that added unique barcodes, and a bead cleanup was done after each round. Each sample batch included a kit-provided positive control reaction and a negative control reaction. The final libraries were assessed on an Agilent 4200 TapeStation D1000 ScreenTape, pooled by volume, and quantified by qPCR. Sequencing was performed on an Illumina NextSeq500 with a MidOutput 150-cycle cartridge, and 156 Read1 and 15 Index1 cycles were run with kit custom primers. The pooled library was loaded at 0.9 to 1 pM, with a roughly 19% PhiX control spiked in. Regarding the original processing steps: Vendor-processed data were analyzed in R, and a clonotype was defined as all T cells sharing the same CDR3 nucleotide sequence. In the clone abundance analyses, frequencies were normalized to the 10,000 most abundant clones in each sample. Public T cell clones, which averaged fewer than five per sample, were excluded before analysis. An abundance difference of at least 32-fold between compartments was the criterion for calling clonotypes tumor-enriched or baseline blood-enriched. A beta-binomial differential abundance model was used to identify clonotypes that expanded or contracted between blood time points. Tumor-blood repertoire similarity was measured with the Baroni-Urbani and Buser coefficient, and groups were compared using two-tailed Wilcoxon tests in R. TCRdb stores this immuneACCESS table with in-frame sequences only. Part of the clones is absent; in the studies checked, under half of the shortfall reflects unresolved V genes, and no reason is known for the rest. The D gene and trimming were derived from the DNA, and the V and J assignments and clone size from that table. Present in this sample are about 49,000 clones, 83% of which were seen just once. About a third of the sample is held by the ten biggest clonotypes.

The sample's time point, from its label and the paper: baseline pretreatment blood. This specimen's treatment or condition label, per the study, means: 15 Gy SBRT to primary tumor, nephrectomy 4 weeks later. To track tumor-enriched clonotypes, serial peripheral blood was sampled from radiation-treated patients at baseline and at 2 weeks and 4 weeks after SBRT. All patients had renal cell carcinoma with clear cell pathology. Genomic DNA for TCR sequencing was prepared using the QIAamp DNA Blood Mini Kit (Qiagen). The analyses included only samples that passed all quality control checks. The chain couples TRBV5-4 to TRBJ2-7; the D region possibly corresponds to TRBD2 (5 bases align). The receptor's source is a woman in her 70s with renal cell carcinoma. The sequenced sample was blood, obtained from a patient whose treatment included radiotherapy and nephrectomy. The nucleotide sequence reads TGTGCCAGCAGCAGGAAACTAGGGCGGGACGAGCAGTACTTC. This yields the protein CASSRKLGRDEQYF.